One T cell receptor beta chain is described in this entry. Its antigen specificity is not known. No quality values exist for individual bases; no much larger clone is one base distant. Other DNA sequences in this specimen translate into the identical CDR3. This specimen comes from a study of shared clonotypes between healthy human individuals (dated by TCRdb to the early 2020s). Study-wide context: The cohort included three men and a couple of women between 18 and 49 years of age. For each donor, CD4 naive and CD4 memory were each run on three plates, CD8 naive on two plates, and CD8 memory on one plate. Libraries were prepared and TCR repertoires were sequenced by different laboratories using diverse techniques, in order to increase sequencing depth and limit assay-specific biases. Leukapheresis yielded between about 0.94 and 8.9 billion PBMCs per donor. Blood TCR repertoires of a handful of healthy adults were deeply sequenced to estimate repertoire size and the extent of clonotype sharing between individuals.

V is cut back by 0 bases and J by 2 bases, with 2 bases in the junction unmatched. The CDR3 has 14 amino acids, counting the end cysteine and phenylalanine. Only the CDR3 part of the read is kept: 42 bases, read in frame from the first base. CDR1 and CDR2, per the germline V gene, are SGDLS and YYNGEE. Using the deep immunoSEQ assay, multiplex PCR amplified TCR CDR3 regions from genomic DNA. Extracted genomic DNA from each cell subset was distributed evenly across all wells of several immunoSEQ 96-well plates, and each plate was treated as a replicate. For sorted subsets, about 220 ng of genomic DNA, equivalent to tens of thousands of T cell genomes, went into each replicate PCR. Purified libraries were measured with a Qubit 3.0 fluorometer, size-checked on a Bioanalyzer 2100, and measured again with the KAPA Library Quantification kit. Every immunoSEQ 96-well plate was sequenced on a dedicated single-read 150-cycle Illumina NextSeq 550 flow cell. The source study handled its data this way. Because the immunoSEQ output held only junctional sequences and lacked quality scores, the filtering could not match the filtering applied to full-length reads. To assign V/J genes and CDR3, sequences were annotated against IMGT germline references using PyIR, a Python wrapper for IgBLAST v1.9. Any read was removed if the V/J assignment was weak (E-value above 1e-6), the CDR3 was missing, or the read contained stop codons, out-of-frame junctions, or ambiguous translated residues. V3J clonotypes were defined as sequences sharing the same inferred V gene, J gene, and CDR3 amino acid sequence. To compute the percentage overlap between repertoires, the number of shared unique clonotypes was divided by the size of the smaller repertoire. RTK rarefaction, the Chao1 estimator, and Recon v2.1 estimates of unobserved clonotypes were used to assess repertoire richness. For all TCRbeta clonotypes obtained by the gDNA method from a few donors, generation probabilities were computed with OLGA. TCRdb carries this immuneACCESS record with in-frame sequences only. Its versions omit some clonotypes, under half of them owing to an unresolved V gene in the studies checked, with the rest unexplained. From that table come the V and J calls and clone size; the DNA was used to work out D and trimming. The sample table records nearly 600,000 clones; 95% to 96% of these occur just once. The top ten constitute around 0.11% of the sample.

CD8 naive samples were CD45RO-negative cells positively selected for CCR7, giving a CD45RA+CCR7+ population that excluded TemRA cells. Donors were healthy HIV-negative adults with no recently reported acute infections or vaccinations. Every donor was a Caucasian adult residing in Nashville, Tennessee, USA. Blood was collected by leukapheresis, and PBMCs were isolated by Ficoll-Histopaque density gradient centrifugation and then cryopreserved in liquid nitrogen vapor phase. Analytical flow cytometry was used to check the purity and quantity of every magnetically sorted T cell population. From each sorted fraction, genomic DNA was isolated and quantified by UV absorbance on a Nanodrop 2000c. The paper as a whole reports these results and caveats: Rarefaction of sorted-subset datasets indicated incomplete sequencing despite the large sequencing depth. The genetic and exposure-history diversity represented was limited by the small number of donors. Sharing across several donors was observed for around 5% of naive CD4, 3% to 4% of naive CD8, 2% to 2.5% of memory CD4, and about 0.4% of memory CD8 clonotypes. Compared with non-shared clonotypes, the clonotypes found in all four sorted-subset donors had higher generation probabilities. Sampling was restricted to blood, and TCR repertoires in tissues likely differ from the TCR repertoires found in blood. Estimated clonotype richness was generally larger for naive than for memory subsets. Pairwise subsampling indicated that sequencing depth was expected to affect the degree of clonotype sharing among donors.

Sequenced: naive CD8+ T cells sorted from blood. Taken with the paper, the label for cell subset or site translates to: CD45RA+CCR7+. The V and J genes are TRBV9 and TRBJ2-7, with 7 bases matching TRBD1. The clonotype was recovered from a woman aged 25 to 39 in good health. The nucleotide sequence reads as follows: TGTGCCAGCAGCGTAGGGGACAGAGCCTACGAGCAGTACTTC. This encodes CASSVGDRAYEQYF.